This passage covers 32 T cell receptor beta chains from one sample sequenced in a study of T cells in Graves' hyperthyroidism and ophthalmopathy. From RNA transcripts, TCR beta CDR3 regions were amplified. During a first-round RT-PCR of the TCR CDR3, the HTBI primer set was used. In TCRdb, the multiplex PCR reads were re-called with MiXCR into one record per CDR3 protein. The repertoire holds under 750,000 distinct CDR3 sequences, with roughly a sixth as singletons. Material: blood. The receptors were sampled from a woman aged 45-65 years with Graves' hyperthyroidism that later progressed to Graves' ophthalmopathy.

This clonotype was recorded many times. The chain links TRBV3-1 to TRBJ2-7, with 8 bases that match TRBD2. Looked up from germline, CDR1 is LGHDT and CDR2 is YNNKEL (reference sequence). The CDR3 consists of 14 residues. V gave up 2 bases and J gave up 8 bases; unmatched junction bases: 8. The CDR3 loop is CASSQRSGGPQQYF. The CDR3 bases are TGTGCCAGCAGCCAACGGAGCGGGGGACCTCAGCAGTACTTC.

V usage is TRBV6-6 and J usage is TRBJ1-6; D is ambiguous. This CDR3 spans 13 amino acids. V was pared by 1 base and J by 4 bases, with 2 bases between. The germline CDR1 and CDR2 sequences are MNHNY and SVGAGI (reference sequence). CDR3 protein: CASSYFYNSPLHF. Here the CDR3 DNA reads TGTGCCAGCAGTTACTTTTATAATTCACCCCTCCACTTT.

This clonotype occurred many times. The chain is built from TRBV12-3 or TRBV12-4 and TRBJ1-5, with 12 bases that match TRBD1. The CDR3 is made up of 15 amino acids. The junction had 10 bases not matched to a gene; V was cut back by 6 bases and J by 10 bases. CDR3 sequence (DNA): TGTGCCAGCAGCTCCGGGACAGGGGGCTGGAGACCCCAGCATTTT. Translated, it gives CASSSGTGGWRPQHF.

This clonotype was seen more than once but under ten times. The chain combines TRBV20-1 with TRBJ2-1, with TRBD2 identical over 9 bases. Germline-derived CDR1 and CDR2 are DFQATT and SNEGSKA (reference sequence). This CDR3 comprises 16 residues. V dropped 3 bases and J dropped 2; count of bases not matched to a gene: 8. The CDR3 coding sequence is TGCAGTGCTAGTCAGGCTAGCGGGGAAACCTACAATGAGCAGTTCTTC. The encoded protein is CSASQASGETYNEQFF.

The chain has TRBV7-2 and TRBJ2-1, with 10 bases aligning to TRBD2. Germline CDR1 reads SGHTA; CDR2 reads FQGNSA. J gave up 7 bases and V 3 bases, and 6 bases lay outside the gene matches. The CDR3 has 15 residues. CDR3 loop: CASSLVGLARNEQFF. CDR3 coding DNA: TGTGCCAGCAGCTTGGTGGGACTAGCGAGGAATGAGCAGTTCTTC. Based on the CDR3 plus reference TRBV7-2 and TRBJ2-1, the full variable domain is GAGVSQSPSNKVTEKGKDVELRCDPISGHTALYWYRQSLGQGLEFLIYFQGNSAPDKSGLPSDRFSAERTGGSVSTLTIQRTQQEDSAVYLCASSLVGLARNEQFFGPGTRLTVL.

This clonotype occurred a few times. The rearrangement joins TRBV2 to TRBJ1-2, with D possibly TRBD1 on 5 matching bases. The CDR3 consists of 11 residues. Germline values: CDR1 SNHLY, CDR2 FYNNEI. Between the trimmed V and J ends, which lost 10 bases and 8 bases, there was a span of 14 bases. The CDR3 loop is CATDGTEGYTF. CDR3 nucleotides: TGTGCCACCGACGGGACCGAAGGCTACACCTTC.

This clonotype has ten or more counts. The rearrangement joins TRBV11-2 to TRBJ1-2; the D is unclear. Germline CDR1 reads SGHAT; CDR2 reads FQNNGV. The CDR3 has 16 residues. V was clipped by 0 bases and J by 7 bases, with 18 bases between them. The CDR3 spells CASSLDYTRVAFGYTF. The CDR3 region has the DNA TGTGCCAGCAGCTTAGATTATACGAGGGTGGCGTTTGGCTACACCTTC. The entire variable domain, with the rest obtained from reference TRBV11-2 and TRBJ1-2, is as follows: EAGVAQSPRYKIIEKRQSVAFWCNPISGHATLYWYQQILGQGPKLLIQFQNNGVVDDSQLPKDRFSAERLKGVDSTLKIQPAKLEDSAVYLCASSLDYTRVAFGYTFGSGTRLTVV.

This clonotype appeared a few times. The J gene is TRBJ2-5, the V gene TRBV5-5; D is tentatively TRBD1 or TRBD2 (5 bases each). In germline, CDR1 is SGHKS, CDR2 YYEKEE (reference sequence). V was pared by 1 base and J by 5 bases, with 12 bases between. This CDR3 has 14 amino acids. The CDR3 nucleotides read TGTGCCAGCAGCTTGAGCCTAGCAGGGGAGACCCAGTACTTC. Amino acids: CASSLSLAGETQYF.

This clonotype has a single count. The chain uses TRBV5-1 and TRBJ2-3; D possibly corresponds to TRBD2 (5 bases). The germline gives CDR1 SGHRS, CDR2 YFSETQ. With 3 bases removed from V and 6 bases from J, the gap between germline ends came to 17 bases. The length of the CDR3 is 15 residues. This CDR3 is CASSSNPGNTDTQYF. CDR3 DNA sequence: TGCGCCAGCAGCTCTAATCCGGGAAATACGGATACGCAGTATTTT.

This clonotype occurred a few times. This chain uses TRBV6-5 with TRBJ1-4; no firm D call. The CDR3 extends over 14 amino acids. Trimming removed 0 bases at V and 5 bases at J, with 7 bases between. In germline, CDR1 is MNHEY, CDR2 SVGAGI. The CDR3 sequence: CASSYSFLNEKLFF. The CDR3 bases are TGTGCCAGCAGTTACTCATTTTTAAATGAAAAACTGTTTTTT.

There are many counts of this clonotype. The chain couples TRBV6-1 to TRBJ2-1, with D tentatively TRBD2 (5 bases). The CDR3 runs 13 residues. The germline V gene encodes CDR1 MNHNS and CDR2 SASEGT. Trimming left V 8 bases short and J 7 bases short, with 15 bases between. Here the CDR3 DNA reads TGTGCCAGCCTCGACGGGGTTGGTAATGAGCAGTTCTTC. Protein sequence: CASLDGVGNEQFF.

Ten or more counts support this clonotype. The chain recombines TRBV3-1 with TRBJ2-7; 12 nucleotides agree with TRBD2. This CDR3 contains 15 residues. Per germline, CDR1 LGHDT and CDR2 YNNKEL (reference sequence). Trimming at V came to 1 base and at J to 2 bases, leaving 0 bases not matched to a gene. The CDR3 region is CASSQGTSGAYEQYF. CDR3 coding DNA: TGTGCCAGCAGCCAAGGGACTAGCGGGGCCTACGAGCAGTACTTC.

The table lists this clonotype with a few counts. This chain connects TRBV7-4 to TRBJ1-2; 9 nucleotides agree with TRBD1. The V gene's germline CDR1 is SGHVT and CDR2 SQSDAQ. V lost 3 bases and J lost 4; bases outside the gene matches: 9. The CDR3 runs 16 residues. This CDR3 is CASSFPPGQGPYGYTF. DNA of the CDR3: TGTGCCAGCAGCTTCCCGCCGGGACAGGGCCCCTATGGCTACACCTTC.

This clonotype was counted only a few times. V usage is TRBV7-9 and J usage is TRBJ2-3; no firm D call. CDR3 size: 15 residues. Germline CDR1 is SEHNR and CDR2 is FQNEAQ (reference sequence). Trimming took 1 base from V and 0 from J, leaving 8 bases between them. CDR3 in DNA: TGTGCCAGCAGCTTAGAGAAGTATAGCACAGATACGCAGTATTTT. It yields the protein CASSLEKYSTDTQYF.

The count of this clonotype is one. The genes are TRBV6-1 and TRBJ1-1; D gene ambiguous. The CDR3 length is 12 residues. Germline V gene lookup returns CDR1 MNHNS and CDR2 SASEGT. With 9 bases removed from V and 6 bases from J, the gap between germline ends came to 14 bases. CDR3 DNA sequence: TGTGCCAGTCGGAGACCCAACGCTGAAGCTTTCTTT. Translated, it gives CASRRPNAEAFF.

The sample holds many counts of this clonotype. The genes are TRBV5-1 and TRBJ2-5, with 10 bases identical to TRBD1. This CDR3 is 13 amino acids long. V lost 4 bases and J lost 10; bases outside the gene matches: 7. In germline, CDR1 is SGHRS, CDR2 YFSETQ. The CDR3 nucleotides are TGCGCCAGCAGCCTGGACAGGGGGGACAGCCAGTACTTC. The encoded protein is CASSLDRGDSQYF.

This clonotype was recorded many times. Here the CDR3 reads CASSLAEGNQPQHF. DNA of the CDR3: TGTGCCAGCAGTTTAGCAGAAGGCAATCAGCCCCAGCATTTT. The chain couples TRBV12-3 or TRBV12-4 to TRBJ1-5; no reliable D call. Trimming took 0 bases from V and 2 from J, leaving 5 bases between them. CDR3 length: 14 residues.

V and J are TRBV6-2 or TRBV6-3 and TRBJ1-1; D is undetermined. CDR1 is MNHEY and CDR2 is SVGEGT in the germline V gene. The ends were cut back, 5 bases at V and 0 bases at J, with 19 bases in the middle. The CDR3 runs to 17 residues. The DNA of the CDR3 is TGTGCCAGCAGTCTCCAAAATTCCCTAAGGCTGAACACTGAAGCTTTCTTT. The encoded protein is CASSLQNSLRLNTEAFF.

This clonotype turned up a few times. V gene TRBV27 combines with J gene TRBJ1-2, with D perhaps matching TRBD1 (5 bases). The V end was cut by 5 bases, the J end by 0 bases, with 13 bases between. The CDR3 totals 15 residues. Germline lookup yields CDR1 MNHEY and CDR2 SMNVEV (reference sequence). The CDR3 loop reads CASSQRDRANYGYTF. The CDR3 DNA sequence: TGTGCCAGCAGTCAGAGGGACCGAGCTAACTATGGCTACACCTTC.

Only a few counts were recorded for this clonotype. This chain uses TRBV2 with TRBJ1-3; D might be TRBD1 (5 bases). The CDR3 is 17 residues long. CDR1 and CDR2 from the germline V gene are SNHLY and FYNNEI. The V end lost 4 bases, the J end lost 1 base, and 17 bases lay between the germline ends. The CDR3 reads CASSVEAVGTSGNTIYF. For the CDR3, the DNA is TGTGCCAGCAGTGTTGAGGCGGTCGGGACGTCTGGAAACACCATATATTTT.

The chain joins TRBV6-9 to TRBJ1-5; D might be TRBD1 (5 bases). Germline V gives CDR1 MNHGY, CDR2 SVAAGI. V lost 4 bases, J lost 6 bases, and 16 bases lay in between. This CDR3 is 15 amino acids long. DNA of the CDR3: TGTGCCAGCAGTTCCTCCGGGACCGGGTTTCAGCCCCAGCATTTT. It is translated as CASSSSGTGFQPQHF.

This clonotype has at least ten counts. The chain combines TRBV5-1 with TRBJ1-1, with TRBD1 matching 8 bases. Germline values: CDR1 SGHRS, CDR2 YFSETQ. V lost 4 bases, J lost 10 bases, and 15 bases stayed unmatched. There are 15 residues in the CDR3. In DNA, the CDR3 is TGCGCCAGCAGCGTCAACGACAGGGACAGGAAGCGAGCTTTCTTT. Translating it yields CASSVNDRDRKRAFF.

Many counts were recorded for this clonotype. The gene calls are TRBV3-1 and TRBJ1-5; TRBD1 might be the D (6 bases). Germline CDR1 is LGHDT and CDR2 is YNNKEL (reference sequence). This CDR3 has 16 residues. With 1 base removed from V and 5 bases from J, the gap between germline ends came to 15 bases. This CDR3 reads CASSQGSPRGDQPQHF. The CDR3 DNA is TGTGCCAGCAGCCAAGGGTCACCCAGGGGCGATCAGCCCCAGCATTTT.

This chain connects TRBV9 to TRBJ1-6; maybe TRBD1 (5 bases). Germline CDR1 SGDLS, CDR2 YYNGEE. CDR3 length: 18 amino acids. Trimming shortened V by 0 bases and J by 0 bases, and 13 bases separated the two germline ends. CDR3 DNA sequence: TGTGCCAGCAGCGTAGGCCAGGGAACCAGCTCCTATAATTCACCCCTCCACTTT. It translates to CASSVGQGTSSYNSPLHF.

This clonotype showed up many times. The rearrangement joins TRBV11-3 to TRBJ2-2; 7 bases fit TRBD2. Germline CDR1 SGHNT, CDR2 YENEEA. This CDR3 is 15 amino acids long. V lost 5 bases, J lost 1 base, and 4 bases stayed unmatched. The CDR3 DNA reads as TGTGCCAGCAGCGAGGGGACTATGAACACCGGGGAGCTGTTTTTT. This codes for CASSEGTMNTGELFF.

In its sample, this clonotype was seen many times. The chain is built from TRBV11-3 and TRBJ2-7; TRBD1 is a possible D gene (6 bases). This CDR3 is built from 13 residues. Per the germline V gene, CDR1 is SGHNT and CDR2 is YENEEA. Trimming cost V 2 bases and J 2 bases, with 7 bases left between them. CDR3 sequence: CASSLTGTYEQYF. Written as DNA, the CDR3 is TGTGCCAGCAGCTTAACAGGGACCTACGAGCAGTACTTC. Complete variable domain (other parts from reference TRBV11-3 and TRBJ2-7): EAGVVQSPRYKIIEKKQPVAFWCNPISGHNTLYWYLQNLGQGPELLIRYENEEAVDDSQLPKDRFSAERLKGVDSTLKIQPAELGDSAVYLCASSLTGTYEQYFGPGTRLTVT.

This clonotype was counted many times. The gene calls are TRBV7-3 and TRBJ2-3; D may be TRBD1 or TRBD2 (5 bases each). The CDR3 covers 15 residues. The V end lost 3 bases, the J end lost 10 bases, and 20 bases lay between the germline ends. The germline V gene has CDR1 SGHTA and CDR2 FQGTGA. CDR3 loop: CASSLTGTRNRAQYF. The CDR3, as DNA: TGTGCCAGCAGCTTGACCGGGACCCGAAATCGTGCGCAGTATTTT.

Note on this clonotype: This may stem from a read error, because a much larger clone lies one nucleotide away. The chain carries TRBV18 and TRBJ1-4; TRBD1 is a possible D gene (5 bases). There are 15 residues in the CDR3. In germline, CDR1 is KGHSH, CDR2 LQKENI. Trimming took off 0 bases at V and 8 bases at J, with 13 bases between the two ends. Here the CDR3 DNA reads TGTGCCAGCTCACCACCTGACAGAGTTCGCGAAAAACTGTTTTTT. Translation gives CASSPPDRVREKLFF.

The V gene is TRBV20-1, the J gene TRBJ1-4; 12 bases align to TRBD1. Trimming at V came to 5 bases and at J to 5 bases, leaving 9 bases not matched to a gene. The CDR3 runs to 16 residues. The germline CDR1 and CDR2 sequences are DFQATT and SNEGSKA (reference sequence). CDR3 nucleotide sequence: TGCAGTGCTGACCAAGGGACAGGGGGCGTAAATGAAAAACTGTTTTTT. It specifies CSADQGTGGVNEKLFF.

This chain uses TRBV29-1 with TRBJ1-6; a weak D match, TRBD1 (6 bases). Trimming stripped 3 bases from V and 2 bases from J, with 17 bases between. CDR3 length: 17 residues. Looked up from germline, CDR1 is SQVTM and CDR2 is ANQGSEA. The CDR3 DNA follows: TGCAGCGTTGACCCGGGACAATTCAACCCCTATAATTCACCCCTCCACTTT. This gives the protein CSVDPGQFNPYNSPLHF.

The chain carries TRBV27 and TRBJ2-7; D is unresolved. V was cut by 3 bases and J by 2 bases, with 8 bases left in between. This CDR3 region has 13 residues. Germline V gene data show CDR1 as MNHEY and CDR2 as SMNVEV (reference sequence). CDR3 DNA sequence: TGTGCCAGCAGTTTCGGGCGCCCCTACGAGCAGTACTTC. Its translation: CASSFGRPYEQYF.

The chain uses TRBV15 and TRBJ2-3; D unresolved. Germline V CDR1 and CDR2: LNHNV, YYDKDF (reference sequence). Trimming cost V 5 bases and J 6 bases, with 12 bases left between them. The CDR3 is 13 amino acids. CDR3 DNA: TGTGCCACCAGCCCCGCCCGGATGGATACGCAGTATTTT. Residues: CATSPARMDTQYF.